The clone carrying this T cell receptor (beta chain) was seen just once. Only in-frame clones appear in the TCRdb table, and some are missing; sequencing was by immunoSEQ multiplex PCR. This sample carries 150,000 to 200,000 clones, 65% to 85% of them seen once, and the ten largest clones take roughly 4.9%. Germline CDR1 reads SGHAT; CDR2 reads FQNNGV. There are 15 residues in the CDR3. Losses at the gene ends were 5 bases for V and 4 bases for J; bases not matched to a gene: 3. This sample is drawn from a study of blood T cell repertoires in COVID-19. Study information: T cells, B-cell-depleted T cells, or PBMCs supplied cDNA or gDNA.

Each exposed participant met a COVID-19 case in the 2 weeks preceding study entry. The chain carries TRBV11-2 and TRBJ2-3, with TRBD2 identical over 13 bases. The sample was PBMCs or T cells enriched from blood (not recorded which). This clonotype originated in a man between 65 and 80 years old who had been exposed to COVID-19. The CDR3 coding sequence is TGTGCCAGCAGCGTAACTAGCGGGGGGGCAGATACGCAGTATTTT. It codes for CASSVTSGGADTQYF.